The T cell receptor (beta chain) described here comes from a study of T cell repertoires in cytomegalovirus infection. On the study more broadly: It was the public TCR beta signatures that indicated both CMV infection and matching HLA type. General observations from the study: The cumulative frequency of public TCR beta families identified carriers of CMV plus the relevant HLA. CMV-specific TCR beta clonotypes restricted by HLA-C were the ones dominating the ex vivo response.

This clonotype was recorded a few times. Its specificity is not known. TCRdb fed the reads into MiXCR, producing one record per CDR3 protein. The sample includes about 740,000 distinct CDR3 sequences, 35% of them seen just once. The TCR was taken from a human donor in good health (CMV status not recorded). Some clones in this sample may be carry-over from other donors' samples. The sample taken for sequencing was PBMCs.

The CDR3 is CASSPEGIYEQYF. CDR3 nucleotide sequence: TGTGCCAGTTCACCGGAGGGGATCTACGAGCAGTACTTC. The V and J genes are TRBV19 and TRBJ2-7; possibly TRBD2 for D (6 bases). CDR3 length equals 13 residues. Germline CDR1 reads LNHDA; CDR2 reads SQIVND (reference sequence). V dropped 8 bases and J dropped 3 bases, with 14 bases sitting between them.